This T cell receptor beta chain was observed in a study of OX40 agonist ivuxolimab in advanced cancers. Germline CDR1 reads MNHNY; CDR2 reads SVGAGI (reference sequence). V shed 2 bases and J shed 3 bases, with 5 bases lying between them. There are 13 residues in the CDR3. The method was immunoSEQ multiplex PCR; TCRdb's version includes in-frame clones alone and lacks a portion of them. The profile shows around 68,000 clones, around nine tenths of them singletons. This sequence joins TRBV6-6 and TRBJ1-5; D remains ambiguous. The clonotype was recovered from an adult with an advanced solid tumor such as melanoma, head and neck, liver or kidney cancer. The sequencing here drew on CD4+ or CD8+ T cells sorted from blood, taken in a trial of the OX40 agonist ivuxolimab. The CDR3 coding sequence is TGTGCCAGCAGTTACCAACCCAATCAGCCCCAGCATTTT. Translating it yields CASSYQPNQPQHF.